This section outlines one T cell receptor beta chain sequence together with its context. What it binds is not known. This sample is drawn from a study of T cell responses to AZD1222 COVID-19 vaccine. General study points: Two doses of AZD1222 preceded a rise in Spike-specific TCR breadth and depth. Dominant at 160-218 and 743-854, vaccine-associated CD4 TCRs also spanned spike.

The CDR3 totals 15 residues. Trimming removed 4 bases from V and 6 bases from J, with 15 bases in between. Germline V CDR1 and CDR2: LGHNA, YSLEER. Sequencing used immunoSEQ multiplex PCR; TCRdb keeps in-frame clones, though not all of them. The sample holds more than 150,000 clones, 87% seen once. Sample: peripheral blood, taken 28 days after the second AZD1222 dose. This clonotype originated in an adult who received the AZD1222 COVID-19 vaccine. The rearrangement uses TRBV4-3 and TRBJ2-2; D is unresolved. Written as DNA, the CDR3 is TGCGCCAGCAGCCCCGCTTTAATCTCGGCCGGGGAGCTGTTTTTT. Its protein is CASSPALISAGELFF.